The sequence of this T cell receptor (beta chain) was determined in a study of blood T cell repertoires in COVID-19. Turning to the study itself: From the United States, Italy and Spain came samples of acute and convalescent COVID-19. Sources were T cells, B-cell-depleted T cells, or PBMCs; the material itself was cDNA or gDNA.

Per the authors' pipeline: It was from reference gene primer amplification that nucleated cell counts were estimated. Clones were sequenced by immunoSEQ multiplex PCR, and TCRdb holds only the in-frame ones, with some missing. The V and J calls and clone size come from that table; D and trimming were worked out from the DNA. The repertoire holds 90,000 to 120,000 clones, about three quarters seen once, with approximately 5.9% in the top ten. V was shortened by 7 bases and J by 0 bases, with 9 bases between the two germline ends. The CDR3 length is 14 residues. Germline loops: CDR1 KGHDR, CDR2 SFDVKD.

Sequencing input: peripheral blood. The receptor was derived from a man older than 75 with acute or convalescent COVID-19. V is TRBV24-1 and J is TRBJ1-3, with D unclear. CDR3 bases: TGTGCCACCAGAACCAACTACTCTGGAAACACCATATATTTT. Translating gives CATRTNYSGNTIYF.